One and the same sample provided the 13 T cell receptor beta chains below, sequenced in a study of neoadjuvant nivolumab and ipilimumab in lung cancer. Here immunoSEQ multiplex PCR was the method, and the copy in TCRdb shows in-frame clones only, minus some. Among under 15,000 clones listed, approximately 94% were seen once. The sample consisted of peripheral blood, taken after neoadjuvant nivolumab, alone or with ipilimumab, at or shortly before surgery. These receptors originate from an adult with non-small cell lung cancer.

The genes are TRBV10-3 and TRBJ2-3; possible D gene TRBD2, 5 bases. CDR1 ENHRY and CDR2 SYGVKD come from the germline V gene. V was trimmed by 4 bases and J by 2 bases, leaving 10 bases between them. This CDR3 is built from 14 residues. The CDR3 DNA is TGTGCCATCAGTGTGAGCGGAAACACAGATACGCAGTATTTT. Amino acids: CAISVSGNTDTQYF.

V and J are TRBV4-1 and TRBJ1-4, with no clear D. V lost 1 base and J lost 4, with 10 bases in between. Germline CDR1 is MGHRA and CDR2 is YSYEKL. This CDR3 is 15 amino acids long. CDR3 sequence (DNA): TGCGCCAGCAGCCAAGGACGACTCCTTAATGAAAAACTGTTTTTT. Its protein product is CASSQGRLLNEKLFF.

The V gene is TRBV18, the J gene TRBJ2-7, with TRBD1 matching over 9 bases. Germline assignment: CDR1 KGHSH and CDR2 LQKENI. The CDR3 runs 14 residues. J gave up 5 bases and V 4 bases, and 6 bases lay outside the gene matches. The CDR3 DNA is TGTGCCAGCTCACTCCGGGACAGGGCAGACGAGCAGTACTTC. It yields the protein CASSLRDRADEQYF.

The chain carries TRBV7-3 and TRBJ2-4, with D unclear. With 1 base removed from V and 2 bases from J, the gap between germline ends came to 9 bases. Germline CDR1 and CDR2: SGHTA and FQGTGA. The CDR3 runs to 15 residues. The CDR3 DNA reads TGTGCCAGCAGCTTAAGGTCGGGCCCCAAAAACATTCAGTACTTC. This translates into CASSLRSGPKNIQYF.

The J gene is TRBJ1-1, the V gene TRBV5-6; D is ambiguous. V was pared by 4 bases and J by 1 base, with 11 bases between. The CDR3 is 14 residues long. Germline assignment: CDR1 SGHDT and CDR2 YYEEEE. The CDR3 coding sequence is TGTGCCAGCAGCAGGCCCGAAGGGAACACTGAAGCTTTCTTT. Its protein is CASSRPEGNTEAFF. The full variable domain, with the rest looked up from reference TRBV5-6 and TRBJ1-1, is DAGVTQSPTHLIKTRGQQVTLRCSPKSGHDTVSWYQQALGQGPQFIFQYYEEEERQRGNFPDRFSGHQFPNYSSELNVNALLLGDSALYLCASSRPEGNTEAFFGQGTRLTVV.

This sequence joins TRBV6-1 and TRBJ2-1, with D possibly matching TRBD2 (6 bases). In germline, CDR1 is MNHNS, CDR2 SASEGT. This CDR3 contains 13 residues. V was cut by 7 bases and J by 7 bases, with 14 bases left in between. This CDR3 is CASTLSRGNEQFF. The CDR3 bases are TGTGCCAGCACTCTTTCACGGGGGAATGAGCAGTTCTTC.

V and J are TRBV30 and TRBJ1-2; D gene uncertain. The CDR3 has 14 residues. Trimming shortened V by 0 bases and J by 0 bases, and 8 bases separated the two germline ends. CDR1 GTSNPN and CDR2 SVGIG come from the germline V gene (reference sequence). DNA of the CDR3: TGTGCCTGGAGTGTACAGTTAGCTAACTATGGCTACACCTTC. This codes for CAWSVQLANYGYTF.

DNA of the CDR3: TGTGCCAGCAGCCCCCAGGGGGACCTCATTGTCTCCTACAATGAGCAGTTCTTC. Its protein product is CASSPQGDLIVSYNEQFF. This rearrangement joins TRBV7-8 to TRBJ2-1, with TRBD1 matching over 7 bases. Germline values: CDR1 SGHVS, CDR2 FQNEAQ. V dropped 5 bases and J dropped 0; count of bases not matched to a gene: 13. The CDR3 has 18 amino acids.

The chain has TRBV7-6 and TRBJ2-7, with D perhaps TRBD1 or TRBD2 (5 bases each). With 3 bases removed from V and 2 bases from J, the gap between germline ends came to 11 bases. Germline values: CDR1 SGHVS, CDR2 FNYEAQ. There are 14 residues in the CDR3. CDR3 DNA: TGTGCCAGCAGCTTTTCCGGGACCCCCTACGAGCAGTACTTC. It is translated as CASSFSGTPYEQYF.

The CDR3 nucleotides are TGCGCCAGCAGCTTGGCTCTAGCGGGCGGCGGAGACTACGAGCAGTACTTC. The encoded protein is CASSLALAGGGDYEQYF. V usage is TRBV5-1 and J usage is TRBJ2-7, with TRBD2 identical over 8 bases. V lost 0 bases and J lost 3; bases outside the gene matches: 11. The germline gives CDR1 SGHRS, CDR2 YFSETQ. The CDR3 is 17 residues long. Full variable domain (outside the CDR3, taken from reference TRBV5-1 and TRBJ2-7): KAGVTQTPRYLIKTRGQQVTLSCSPISGHRSVSWYQQTPGQGLQFLFEYFSETQRNKGNFPGRFSGRQFSNSRSEMNVSTLELGDSALYLCASSLALAGGGDYEQYFGPGTRLTVT.

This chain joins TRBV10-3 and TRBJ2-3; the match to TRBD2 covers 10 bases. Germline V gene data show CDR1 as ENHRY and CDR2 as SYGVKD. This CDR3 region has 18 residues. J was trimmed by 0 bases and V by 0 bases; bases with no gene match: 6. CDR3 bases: TGTGCCATCAGTGAGTCTGTGACTAGCGGGTCTAGCACAGATACGCAGTATTTT. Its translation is CAISESVTSGSSTDTQYF.

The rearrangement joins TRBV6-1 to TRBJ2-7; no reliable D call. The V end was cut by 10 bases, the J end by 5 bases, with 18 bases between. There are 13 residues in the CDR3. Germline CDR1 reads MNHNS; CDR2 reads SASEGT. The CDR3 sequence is CATAARPRDEQYF. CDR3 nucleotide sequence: TGTGCCACCGCGGCTAGGCCACGGGACGAGCAGTACTTC.

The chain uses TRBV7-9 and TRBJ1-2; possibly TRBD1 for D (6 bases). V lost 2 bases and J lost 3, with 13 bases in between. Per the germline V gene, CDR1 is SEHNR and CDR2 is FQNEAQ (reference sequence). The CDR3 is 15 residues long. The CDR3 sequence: CASSLPSAGDYGYTF. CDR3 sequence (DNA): TGTGCCAGCAGCTTACCTTCGGCAGGGGACTATGGCTACACCTTC.